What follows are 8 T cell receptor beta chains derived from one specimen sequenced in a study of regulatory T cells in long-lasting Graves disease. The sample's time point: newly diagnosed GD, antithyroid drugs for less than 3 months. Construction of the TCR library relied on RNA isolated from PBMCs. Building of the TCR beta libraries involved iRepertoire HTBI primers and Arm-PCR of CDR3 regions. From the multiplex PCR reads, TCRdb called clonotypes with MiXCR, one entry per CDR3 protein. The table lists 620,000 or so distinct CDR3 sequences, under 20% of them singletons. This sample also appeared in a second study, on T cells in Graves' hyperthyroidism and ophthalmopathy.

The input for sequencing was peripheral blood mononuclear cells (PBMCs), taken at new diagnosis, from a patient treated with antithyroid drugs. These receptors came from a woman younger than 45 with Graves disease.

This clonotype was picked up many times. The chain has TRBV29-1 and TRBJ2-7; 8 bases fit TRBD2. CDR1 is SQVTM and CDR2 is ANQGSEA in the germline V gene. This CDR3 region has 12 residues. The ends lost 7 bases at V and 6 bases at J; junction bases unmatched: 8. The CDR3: CSGRAGEGEQYF. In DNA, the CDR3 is TGCAGCGGTAGAGCGGGAGAGGGCGAGCAGTACTTC.

As DNA, the CDR3 is TGTGCCAGCAGCCGATTAGCGGGAAGCCCCTACGAGCAGTACTTC. It translates to CASSRLAGSPYEQYF. This rearrangement joins TRBV3-1 to TRBJ2-7, with TRBD2 matching over 8 bases. This CDR3 has 15 residues. Germline CDR1 reads LGHDT; CDR2 reads YNNKEL (reference sequence). V shed 4 bases, J shed 2 bases, and the junction held 7 bases outside the gene matches.

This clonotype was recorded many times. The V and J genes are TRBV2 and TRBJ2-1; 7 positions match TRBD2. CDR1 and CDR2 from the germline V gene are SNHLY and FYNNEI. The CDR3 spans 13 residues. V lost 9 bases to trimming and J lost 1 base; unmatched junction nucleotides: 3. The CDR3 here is CARRGLSYNEQFF. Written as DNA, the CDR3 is TGTGCCAGGCGGGGACTATCCTACAATGAGCAGTTCTTC.

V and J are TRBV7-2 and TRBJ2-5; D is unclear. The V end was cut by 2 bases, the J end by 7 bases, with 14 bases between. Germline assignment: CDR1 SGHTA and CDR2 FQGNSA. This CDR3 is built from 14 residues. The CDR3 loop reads CASSLSPAKPTQYF. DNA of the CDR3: TGTGCCAGCAGCTTATCCCCGGCAAAACCGACCCAGTACTTC.

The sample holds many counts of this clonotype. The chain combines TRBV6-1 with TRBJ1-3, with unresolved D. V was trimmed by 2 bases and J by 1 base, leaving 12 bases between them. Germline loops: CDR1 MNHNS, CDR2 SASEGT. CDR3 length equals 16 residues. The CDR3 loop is CASSEYLVSSGNTIYF. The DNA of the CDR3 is TGTGCCAGCAGTGAATATTTGGTTTCATCTGGAAACACCATATATTTT.

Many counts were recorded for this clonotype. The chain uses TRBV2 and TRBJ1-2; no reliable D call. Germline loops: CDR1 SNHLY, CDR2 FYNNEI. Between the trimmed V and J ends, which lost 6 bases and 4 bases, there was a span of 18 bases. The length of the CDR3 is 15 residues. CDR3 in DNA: TGTGCCAGCAGCTTAAGATCTAGTGGAACCTATGGCTACACCTTC. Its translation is CASSLRSSGTYGYTF.

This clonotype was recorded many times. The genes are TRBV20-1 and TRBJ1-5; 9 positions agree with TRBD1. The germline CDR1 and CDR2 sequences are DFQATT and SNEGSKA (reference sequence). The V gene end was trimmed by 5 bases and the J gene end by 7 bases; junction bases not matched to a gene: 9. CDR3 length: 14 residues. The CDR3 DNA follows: TGCAGTGCTTTGGGACAGGGACTTCAGCAGCCCCAGCATTTT. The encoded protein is CSALGQGLQQPQHF.

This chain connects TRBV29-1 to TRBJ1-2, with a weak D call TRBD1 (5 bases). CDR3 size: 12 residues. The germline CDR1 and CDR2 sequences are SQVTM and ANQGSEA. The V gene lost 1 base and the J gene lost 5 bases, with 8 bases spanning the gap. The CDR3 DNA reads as TGCAGCGTTGAAGCCCCAGGGTATGGCTACACCTTC. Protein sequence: CSVEAPGYGYTF.